The 20 T cell receptor beta chains below come from one sample, sequenced in a study of shared clonotypes between healthy human individuals. Naive CD8 populations comprised CD45RO-negative cells positively selected for CCR7, excluding terminally differentiated effector memory CD45RA+ cells. The protocol was immunoSEQ multiplex PCR, while the TCRdb copy is restricted to in-frame clones and leaves out a portion. The table shows about 2.2 million clones, with about 94% occurring only once. Material for sequencing was naive CD8+ T cells from PBMCs. These receptors were obtained from a man aged 18 to 29 in good health. Some clones in this sample may be carry-over from other donors' samples.

The chain recombines TRBV6-5 with TRBJ2-7; D perhaps matches TRBD1 (6 bases). The V end was cut by 6 bases, the J end by 6 bases, with 18 bases between. CDR1 and CDR2 from the germline V gene are MNHEY and SVGAGI. The CDR3 consists of 14 residues. The CDR3 coding sequence is TGTGCCAGCAGCCTGAGGATGACAGGTAGCGAGCAGTACTTC. This translates into CASSLRMTGSEQYF.

The chain uses TRBV7-8 and TRBJ2-7, with TRBD2 as a possible D gene (6 bases). The CDR3 runs to 15 residues. The germline V gene encodes CDR1 SGHVS and CDR2 FQNEAQ. V lost 5 bases, J lost 1 base, and 15 bases lay in between. The CDR3 DNA reads TGTGCCAGCAGCCCCGCCCCCGGGGGATCCTACGAGCAGTACTTC. Protein sequence: CASSPAPGGSYEQYF.

The rearrangement uses TRBV9 and TRBJ2-7; the match to TRBD2 covers 7 bases. The CDR3 contains 14 residues. Germline V gene lookup returns CDR1 SGDLS and CDR2 YYNGEE. J gave up 5 bases and V 4 bases, and 9 bases lay outside the gene matches. The CDR3 loop is CASSPGGGAHEQYF. The CDR3 DNA follows: TGTGCCAGCAGCCCCGGGGGAGGGGCCCACGAGCAGTACTTC.

CDR3 sequence (DNA): TGTGCCAGCAGCGAGGCTAGCGGGAGTACACTCACAGATACGCAGTATTTT. Residues: CASSEASGSTLTDTQYF. The rearrangement joins TRBV7-6 to TRBJ2-3; 10 nucleotides match TRBD2. This CDR3 is 17 amino acids long. CDR1 and CDR2 (germline): SGHVS, FNYEAQ. After removal of 5 bases from V and 2 bases from J, the junction contained 10 bases not matched to a gene.

The chain links TRBV6-5 to TRBJ2-5; the D gene is possibly TRBD1 (6 bases). From germline, CDR1 is MNHEY and CDR2 SVGAGI. CDR3 size: 13 residues. The germline V and J ends were trimmed by 7 bases and 1 base, with 10 bases remaining between them. CDR3 loop: CASNRALQETQYF. CDR3 DNA sequence: TGTGCCAGCAACAGGGCACTCCAAGAGACCCAGTACTTC.

This clone was picked up a small number of times. The chain joins TRBV28 to TRBJ2-7, with TRBD1 identical over 11 bases. The V gene's germline CDR1 is MDHEN and CDR2 SYDVKM. The CDR3 spans 13 residues. Trimming at V came to 7 bases and at J to 3 bases, leaving 2 bases not matched to a gene. CDR3 sequence: CASTGTGGYEQYF. CDR3 coding DNA: TGTGCCAGCACCGGGACAGGGGGCTACGAGCAGTACTTC.

The chain carries TRBV4-1 and TRBJ2-5, with D hard to call. Germline assignment: CDR1 MGHRA and CDR2 YSYEKL. The length of the CDR3 is 19 residues. V shed 0 bases and J shed 4 bases, with 24 bases lying between them. The CDR3 DNA reads as TGCGCCAGCAGCCAAGAGGTTACGTCCCACGGAACCCGGGCAGAGACCCAGTACTTC. Translation: CASSQEVTSHGTRAETQYF.

The chain carries TRBV7-9 and TRBJ1-1, with a tentative D call TRBD1 (6 bases). Germline CDR1 is SEHNR and CDR2 is FQNEAQ (reference sequence). This CDR3 contains 15 residues. V shed 4 bases and J shed 0 bases, with 12 bases lying between them. CDR3 sequence reads: CASSSARDMNTEAFF. CDR3 bases: TGTGCCAGCAGCTCCGCCCGGGACATGAACACTGAAGCTTTCTTT.

V gene TRBV29-1 combines with J gene TRBJ1-4, with D possibly matching TRBD1 (5 bases). Trimming left V 6 bases short and J 8 bases short, with 22 bases between. CDR3 length: 15 residues. In germline, CDR1 is SQVTM, CDR2 ANQGSEA. The CDR3 region has the DNA TGCAGCGTGCTGGGTCCTTTCCGGGGGTACGAAAAACTGTTTTTT. Its translation is CSVLGPFRGYEKLFF.

A note on this clone: Since the CDR3 does not end with the conserved phenylalanine or tryptophan, this likely comes from a read error. The DNA is omitted, as the CDR3 cannot be located on it reliably, and the CDR3 follows TCRdb's listing. The chain couples TRBV27 to TRBJ1-1. Germline V gives CDR1 MNHEY, CDR2 SMNVEV (reference sequence). Including both end residues, the CDR3 is 8 amino acids long. This chain's CDR3 is CASSFGFG.

A note on this clone: At the DNA level, this CDR3 is encoded by other sequences in the same sample as well. The chain joins TRBV7-9 to TRBJ2-7; D remains unclear. Germline CDR1 and CDR2: SEHNR and FQNEAQ (reference sequence). The V end was cut by 1 base, the J end by 7 bases, with 8 bases between. This CDR3 has 12 residues. CDR3 bases: TGTGCCAGCAGCTTAGGTCGAAGGGAGCAGTACTTC. Its protein product is CASSLGRREQYF.

The chain employs TRBV27 and TRBJ2-1, with TRBD1 as a possible D gene (5 bases). V lost 8 bases and J lost 3, with 8 bases in between. Germline-derived CDR1 and CDR2 are MNHEY and SMNVEV (reference sequence). The CDR3 contains 12 residues. The CDR3 DNA is TGTGCCAGCTTTGGACACTACAATGAGCAGTTCTTC. Encoded protein: CASFGHYNEQFF.

V and J are TRBV9 and TRBJ2-1; 8 bases agree with TRBD2. CDR3 size: 14 residues. V trimming: 3 bases; J trimming: 8 bases; junction bases outside the gene matches: 7. From germline, CDR1 is SGDLS and CDR2 YYNGEE. The CDR3 DNA sequence: TGTGCCAGCAGCGCCCCCGGGACTAGTCATGAGCAGTTCTTC. Translation gives CASSAPGTSHEQFF.

The chain combines TRBV7-6 with TRBJ2-7, with 9 bases identical to TRBD2. This CDR3 is built from 15 residues. From germline, CDR1 is SGHVS and CDR2 FNYEAQ. After removal of 4 bases from V and 7 bases from J, the junction contained 11 bases not matched to a gene. CDR3 sequence (DNA): TGTGCCAGCAGCTCGGGGCCTAGCGGGGCGAAGGAGCAGTACTTC. Translated, it gives CASSSGPSGAKEQYF.

The V and J genes are TRBV5-6 and TRBJ2-1, with TRBD2 as a possible D gene (6 bases). Germline V gene sequence: CDR1 SGHDT, CDR2 YYEEEE. CDR3 length: 11 residues. V was shortened by 2 bases and J by 13 bases, with 10 bases between the two germline ends. The CDR3, as DNA: TGTGCCAGCAGCTTAGGACTACGTCAGTTCTTC. Amino acids: CASSLGLRQFF.

This clone showed up just a few times. Other nucleotide sequences from this sample produce the same CDR3. The chain uses TRBV27 and TRBJ2-1; 9 nucleotides align to TRBD2. The V gene's germline CDR1 is MNHEY and CDR2 SMNVEV (reference sequence). After removal of 2 bases from V and 4 bases from J, the junction contained 3 bases not matched to a gene. The CDR3 runs to 15 residues. The DNA of the CDR3 is TGTGCCAGCAGTTTAGCGGGAGGGGGTTACAATGAGCAGTTCTTC. Protein sequence: CASSLAGGGYNEQFF.

The rearrangement links TRBV7-9 to TRBJ2-1; possibly TRBD2 for D (5 bases). There are 14 residues in the CDR3. Germline V CDR1 and CDR2: SEHNR, FQNEAQ (reference sequence). Between the trimmed V and J ends, which lost 1 base and 4 bases, there was a span of 8 bases. The CDR3 reads CASSLVPGYNEQFF. The CDR3 bases are TGTGCCAGCAGCTTAGTGCCGGGGTACAATGAGCAGTTCTTC.

The rearrangement uses TRBV19 and TRBJ2-5; 15 bases agree with TRBD2. Germline CDR1 and CDR2: LNHDA and SQIVND (reference sequence). The trim removed 7 bases at V and 4 bases at J, leaving 7 bases unmatched. The CDR3 runs 16 residues. This CDR3 reads CASMRTSGRVGETQYF. The CDR3 nucleotides read TGTGCCAGTATGCGGACTAGCGGGAGGGTAGGAGAGACCCAGTACTTC. The entire variable domain, with the rest obtained from reference TRBV19 and TRBJ2-5, is as follows: DGGITQSPKYLFRKEGQNVTLSCEQNLNHDAMYWYRQDPGQGLRLIYYSQIVNDFQKGDIAEGYSVSREKKESFPLTVTSAQKNPTAFYLCASMRTSGRVGETQYFGPGTRLLVL.

The chain couples TRBV9 to TRBJ1-2; D not resolved. The V and J ends lost 0 bases and 13 bases respectively, with 13 bases between them. The V gene's germline CDR1 is SGDLS and CDR2 YYNGEE. The CDR3 consists of 12 residues. DNA of the CDR3: TGTGCCAGCAGCGTAGGTGTCTCCTTGCCCACCTTC. Translating gives CASSVGVSLPTF. The whole variable domain, remainder taken from reference TRBV9 and TRBJ1-2, is DSGVTQTPKHLITATGQRVTLRCSPRSGDLSVYWYQQSLDQGLQFLIQYYNGEERAKGNILERFSAQQFPDLHSELNLSSLELGDSALYFCASSVGVSLPTFGSGTRLTVV.

V is TRBV11-2 and J is TRBJ2-7; D ambiguous. Trimming shortened V by 3 bases and J by 7 bases, and 10 bases separated the two germline ends. Germline V lookup: CDR1 SGHAT, CDR2 FQNNGV. This CDR3 is built from 12 residues. The CDR3 loop reads CASSFLRGEQYF. CDR3 nucleotide sequence: TGTGCCAGCAGCTTTTTGCGTGGTGAGCAGTACTTC.